This T cell receptor (beta chain) was sequenced in a study of T cell changes during pregnancy in multiple sclerosis. V lost 7 bases, J lost 7 bases, and 13 bases lay in between. The CDR3 has 12 residues. CDR1 is LNHDA, CDR2 SQIVND, per germline (reference sequence). Method: immunoSEQ multiplex PCR; TCRdb's copy keeps in-frame clones and lacks some. Among roughly 40,000 clones listed, 91% were seen once. This receptor was identified in a female donor in good health, enrolled as a control in a pregnancy study. The chain couples TRBV19 to TRBJ1-1, with TRBD1 as a possible D gene (6 bases). The material sequenced was CD4+ T cells from peripheral blood mononuclear cells, taken after pregnancy. CDR3 DNA sequence: TGTGCCAGTACCCAAGGACAGTTTGAAGCTTTCTTT. Translation: CASTQGQFEAFF.